The present T cell receptor beta chain was sequenced within a study of control samples from healthy donors and cancer patients. The data were produced by immunoSEQ multiplex PCR, yet TCRdb's version contains in-frame clones alone and is incomplete. The sample shows fewer than 30,000 clones, around 87% of them seen only once. The sample taken for sequencing was PBMCs. This clonotype originated in a woman aged 40 to 49 with lung cancer.

The CDR3 coding sequence is TGCAGCGTTGAACCCGAGACCAAATGGGGCTACACCTTC. It translates to CSVEPETKWGYTF. The chain links TRBV29-1 to TRBJ1-2, with D uncertain. Germline V gene data show CDR1 as SQVTM and CDR2 as ANQGSEA. Between the trimmed V and J ends, which lost 2 bases and 8 bases, there was a span of 15 bases. The CDR3 runs 13 residues.